This T cell receptor beta chain came from a study of blood T cell repertoires in COVID-19. Study-wide background: Whether acute or convalescent, the COVID-19 samples came from the United States, Italy and Spain. The cDNA or gDNA used as material had been derived from T cells, B-cell-depleted T cells, or PBMCs.

Original data processing: Amplified reference gene primers provided the basis for estimating nucleated cell counts. The repertoire was sequenced with immunoSEQ multiplex PCR; TCRdb's copy has only in-frame clones and lacks some. For V, J and clone size, that table is used; D and trimming come from the DNA. The profile covers approximately 150,000 clones, with roughly 88% appearing a single time and 1.5% to 2% taken by the ten largest. The CDR3 is 14 amino acids. V dropped 7 bases and J dropped 7; count of bases not matched to a gene: 10. Germline CDR1 is WSHSY and CDR2 is SAAADI. This chain connects TRBV10-2 to TRBJ1-5; TRBD1 matches 7 bases. Sequences were obtained from peripheral blood. This clonotype was sampled from a man between 65 and 80 years old with acute or convalescent COVID-19. DNA for the CDR3: TGCGCCAGCACTGGGAACAGGGGCGGGCAGCCCCAGCATTTT. Protein sequence: CASTGNRGGQPQHF.